What follows are 12 T cell receptor beta chains derived from one specimen sequenced in a study of OX40 agonist ivuxolimab in advanced cancers. Clones were sequenced by immunoSEQ multiplex PCR, and TCRdb holds only the in-frame ones, with some missing. The data hold 55,000 to 75,000 clones, with 80% observed a single time. The source material was CD4+ or CD8+ T cells sorted from blood, sampled in a trial of the OX40 agonist ivuxolimab. These receptors came from an adult with an advanced solid tumor such as melanoma, head and neck, liver or kidney cancer.

This chain links TRBV28 with TRBJ2-1; D is undetermined. Germline V lookup: CDR1 MDHEN, CDR2 SYDVKM. The CDR3 runs 16 residues. The ends were cut back, 3 bases at V and 2 bases at J, with 14 bases in the middle. The DNA of the CDR3 is TGTGCCAGCAGTTTTTTCGGACGGAACCCCTACAATGAGCAGTTCTTC. It encodes CASSFFGRNPYNEQFF.

This clone was detected a few times. The V call is TRBV7-8, the J call TRBJ2-3; the match to TRBD2 covers 9 bases. Germline assignment: CDR1 SGHVS and CDR2 FQNEAQ. The trim removed 3 bases at V and 2 bases at J, leaving 12 bases unmatched. The CDR3 has 18 residues. The CDR3 loop is CASSFLPGLALDTDTQYF. CDR3 DNA sequence: TGTGCCAGCAGCTTCCTCCCGGGACTAGCCCTTGACACAGATACGCAGTATTTT.

This chain joins TRBV19 and TRBJ1-1; tentative D call: TRBD1 (5 bases). Trimming removed 7 bases at V and 4 bases at J, with 16 bases between. The CDR3 spans 14 residues. The germline V gene has CDR1 LNHDA and CDR2 SQIVND (reference sequence). The DNA for the CDR3 is TGTGCCAGTAAAGAGGAAGGGGTGGGCACTGAAGCTTTCTTT. This encodes CASKEEGVGTEAFF.

V gene TRBV10-3 combines with J gene TRBJ2-1, with 9 bases fitting TRBD1. The V and J ends lost 6 bases and 0 bases, in that order; junction bases with no gene match: 6. The germline gives CDR1 ENHRY, CDR2 SYGVKD. The CDR3 consists of 16 residues. For the CDR3, the DNA is TGTGCCATCAGGGGGGACAGGGCGAGCTCCTACAATGAGCAGTTCTTC. This gives the protein CAIRGDRASSYNEQFF.

The chain employs TRBV28 and TRBJ2-6, with a weak D call TRBD2 (6 bases). The CDR3 loop spans 16 amino acids. CDR1 and CDR2 from the germline V gene are MDHEN and SYDVKM. Trimming shortened V by 2 bases and J by 0 bases, and 8 bases separated the two germline ends. CDR3 nucleotide sequence: TGTGCCAGCAGTTTAGGCGGGGCCTCTGGGGCCAACGTCCTGACTTTC. This sequence encodes CASSLGGASGANVLTF.

The chain links TRBV2 to TRBJ1-2; 7 positions agree with TRBD1. Germline V CDR1 and CDR2: SNHLY, FYNNEI. The V and J ends lost 6 bases and 6 bases, in that order; junction bases with no gene match: 7. The CDR3 covers 13 residues. CDR3 DNA sequence: TGTGCCAGCAGCTTACAGGGGAGGGATGGCTACACCTTC. Translation gives CASSLQGRDGYTF.

V is TRBV5-4 and J is TRBJ1-4; 11 nucleotides line up with TRBD1. Germline CDR1 and CDR2: SGHNT and YYREEE (reference sequence). The CDR3 has 16 amino acids. V shed 2 bases, J shed 6 bases, and the junction held 6 bases outside the gene matches. The DNA of the CDR3 is TGTGCCAGCAGCTTACCTGGACAGGGGGCGGATGAAAAACTGTTTTTT. Translation: CASSLPGQGADEKLFF.

The CDR3 region is CASSPSLLRTDTQYF. CDR3 nucleotides: TGTGCCAGCAGCCCCAGCCTTCTACGCACAGATACGCAGTATTTT. The chain joins TRBV7-2 to TRBJ2-3; D gene uncertain. This CDR3 spans 15 amino acids. V lost 5 bases and J lost 1, with 13 bases in between. The germline CDR1 and CDR2 sequences are SGHTA and FQGNSA.

This chain's CDR3 is CASRLAGGYQETQYF. The CDR3 DNA sequence: TGCGCCAGCAGGTTAGCCGGGGGGTACCAAGAGACCCAGTACTTC. The chain is built from TRBV5-1 and TRBJ2-5; 7 nucleotides match TRBD2. In germline, CDR1 is SGHRS, CDR2 YFSETQ. After removal of 5 bases from V and 0 bases from J, the junction contained 7 bases not matched to a gene. The CDR3 extends over 15 amino acids.

The gene calls are TRBV27 and TRBJ2-3; 9 bases are a match to TRBD1. CDR3 length equals 16 residues. Germline CDR1 and CDR2: MNHEY and SMNVEV (reference sequence). J was trimmed by 4 bases and V by 8 bases; bases with no gene match: 13. The CDR3 loop reads CASALTGTGSPDTQYF. Written as DNA, the CDR3 is TGTGCCAGCGCATTGACCGGGACAGGGTCCCCAGATACGCAGTATTTT.

The chain recombines TRBV6-1 with TRBJ2-1; D possibly corresponds to TRBD2 (5 bases). Germline V CDR1 and CDR2: MNHNS, SASEGT. CDR3 length: 16 amino acids. The V and J ends lost 3 bases and 7 bases respectively, with 19 bases between them. The CDR3 spells CASSDPRGRERNEQFF. The CDR3 nucleotides read TGTGCCAGCAGTGACCCAAGAGGACGGGAACGTAATGAGCAGTTCTTC.

The chain is built from TRBV19 and TRBJ1-6; 10 positions match TRBD1. V lost 6 bases and J lost 9; bases outside the gene matches: 5. The germline V gene encodes CDR1 LNHDA and CDR2 SQIVND (reference sequence). The CDR3 is made up of 14 amino acids. CDR3 loop: CASSLGQGSSPLHF. The CDR3 DNA is TGTGCCAGTAGCCTGGGACAGGGGAGTTCACCCCTCCACTTT.